This TCR beta chain was profiled in a study of blood T cell repertoires in COVID-19. Across the whole study: The United States, Italy and Spain supplied acute and convalescent COVID-19 samples. The analysed material was cDNA or gDNA that came from T cells, B-cell-depleted T cells, or PBMCs.

Trimming took 6 bases from V and 5 from J, leaving 13 bases between them. The V gene's germline CDR1 is SGHAT and CDR2 FQDESV (reference sequence). The CDR3 length is 13 residues. Authors' analysis steps: The authors estimated nucleated cell counts from reference gene primer amplification. The table came from immunoSEQ multiplex PCR; TCRdb's copy has only in-frame clones and leaves some out. That table furnishes V, J and clone size, whereas the DNA furnished D and trimming. The sample has around 110,000 clones, approximately 81% seen once. The sequenced material came from peripheral blood. The V gene is TRBV11-1, the J gene TRBJ2-5; D is undetermined. The origin of this receptor is a man in his forties with acute or convalescent COVID-19. The CDR3 DNA sequence: TGTGCCAGCAGTCAAGACTCGATGGAGACCCAGTACTTC. As protein: CASSQDSMETQYF.